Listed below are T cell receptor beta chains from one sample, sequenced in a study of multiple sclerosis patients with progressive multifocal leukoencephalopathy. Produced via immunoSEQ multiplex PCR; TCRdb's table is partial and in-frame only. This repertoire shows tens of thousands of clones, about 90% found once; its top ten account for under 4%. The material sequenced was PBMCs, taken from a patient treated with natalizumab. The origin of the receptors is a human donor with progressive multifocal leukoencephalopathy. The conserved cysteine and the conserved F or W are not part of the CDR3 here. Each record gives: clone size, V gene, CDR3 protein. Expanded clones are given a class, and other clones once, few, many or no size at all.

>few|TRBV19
ASSHRVGNTIY
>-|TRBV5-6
ASRTSYLNTEAF
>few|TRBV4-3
ASSPRQGSEKLF
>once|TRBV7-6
ASSLGTSGYNEQF
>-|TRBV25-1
ASSPAGRTGELF
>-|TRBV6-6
ASSYRWEDTEAF
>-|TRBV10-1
ASSDSGAPAD
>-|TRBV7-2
ASSLMVVAGVIEQF
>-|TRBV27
ASSLEGASGYT
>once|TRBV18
ASSPSGDSPGYT
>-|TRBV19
ASRGPGTGTEAF
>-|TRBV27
ASTHPGLAGEQF
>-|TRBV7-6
ASSLGGGGQPQH
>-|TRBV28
ASLGRVWSYEQY
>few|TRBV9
ASSATEHTTGELF
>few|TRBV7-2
ASSLSLTQGETQY
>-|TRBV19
ASSTPTGNTEAF
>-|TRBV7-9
ASSHFGLGMRDEAQY
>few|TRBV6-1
ASSEAQGQGYEKLF
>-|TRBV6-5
ASSYSRNQPQH
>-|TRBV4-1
ASSQEREGGETQY
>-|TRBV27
ASSSGTSGRMNEQY
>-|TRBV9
ASSVAGGKGQETQY
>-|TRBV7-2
ASSLGVVQQGEQY
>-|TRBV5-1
ASSFWTGKADTQY
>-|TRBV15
ATSGGRVGDGYT
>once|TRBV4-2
ASSQEWELTYNEQF
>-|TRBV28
ASRNPQGYGF
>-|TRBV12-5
ASGLTLAGERETQY
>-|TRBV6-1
ASSEAGPRFEQF
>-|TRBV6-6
ASRTSGANTGELF
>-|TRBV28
ASSLGTSFYEQY
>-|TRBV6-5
ASSYGPSGNTIY
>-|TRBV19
ASSLQGATNEKLF
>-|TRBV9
ASSVAASYEQY
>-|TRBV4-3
ASSQGQDYGYT
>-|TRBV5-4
ASSLDGQGWDTQY